This section outlines one T cell receptor beta chain sequence together with its context. The V gene's germline CDR1 is SGDLS and CDR2 YYNGEE. The CDR3 consists of 15 residues. V was shortened by 0 bases and J by 3 bases, with 9 bases between the two germline ends. TCRdb's table, derived via immunoSEQ multiplex PCR, lists solely in-frame clones and lacks some. The sample lists 100,000 to 110,000 clones, over 75% occurring once. The data were obtained in a study of control samples from healthy donors and cancer patients. The rearrangement joins TRBV9 to TRBJ1-4, with D hard to call. Input material: blood. The origin of this receptor is a woman aged 50 to 65 in good health. CDR3 protein: CASSVALHPNEKLFF. Here the CDR3 DNA reads TGTGCCAGCAGCGTAGCTCTCCATCCTAATGAAAAACTGTTTTTT.